This TCR beta chain appears in the sequencing data of a study of blood T cell repertoires in COVID-19. At the level of the study: Specimens from acute and convalescent COVID-19 originated in the United States, Italy and Spain. From T cells, B-cell-depleted T cells, or PBMCs came the material, which was cDNA or gDNA.

One Seattle source followed patients from active infection through their disease course. Germline CDR1 is SEHNR and CDR2 is FQNEAQ (reference sequence). CDR3 length: 18 amino acids. V was trimmed by 2 bases and J by 2 bases, leaving 21 bases between them. Authors' processing steps: Reference gene primer amplification gave nucleated cell count estimates. Sequencing used immunoSEQ multiplex PCR; TCRdb keeps in-frame clones, though not all of them. V, J and clone size are those of that table, while D and trimming were read from the DNA. This table has 350,000 to 400,000 clones, about 89% appearing once. Sequences were obtained from peripheral blood. The chain combines TRBV7-9 with TRBJ2-5; the D gene is possibly TRBD2 (5 bases). The origin of this receptor is a woman aged 25 to 45 with COVID-19, enrolled during active disease. As DNA, the CDR3 is TGTGCCAGCAGCTTAAGGTCTTTCGGGGAAGGGAGACAAGAGACCCAGTACTTC. Translating gives CASSLRSFGEGRQETQYF. Full variable domain (missing parts from reference TRBV7-9 and TRBJ2-5): DTGVSQNPRHKITKRGQNVTFRCDPISEHNRLYWYRQTLGQGPEFLTYFQNEAQLEKSRLLSDRFSAERPKGSFSTLEIQRTEQGDSAMYLCASSLRSFGEGRQETQYFGPGTRLLVL.